This TCR beta chain was obtained from a study of cytomegalovirus exposure and HLA in healthy donors. Primers included in the PCR were 60 Vbeta and 13 Jbeta primers. Produced via immunoSEQ multiplex PCR; TCRdb's table is partial and in-frame only. The table lists about 120,000 clones, over 65% of them singletons, with under 5% in the top ten. This clonotype originated in a man aged 35 to 55 in good health and CMV-seropositive. Sequencing was done on a sample of PBMCs.

The CDR3 bases are TGTGCCAGTAGTGTGGGGACAGGGGGGAAGGCTGAAGCTTTCTTT. Translating it yields CASSVGTGGKAEAFF. V and J are TRBV19 and TRBJ1-1; 11 nucleotides agree with TRBD1. Germline V gene data show CDR1 as LNHDA and CDR2 as SQIVND (reference sequence). The CDR3 has 15 amino acids. J was trimmed by 6 bases and V by 5 bases; bases with no gene match: 8.